One T cell receptor (beta chain) is described in this entry. Its cognate antigen is unknown. The data were taken from a study of T cell responses to AZD1222 COVID-19 vaccine. Study-level information: Both about-4-week and about-12-week second-dose recipients were combined. Study-level findings and limits: Donors were largely white British and mainly female; clonal diversity was possibly underestimated. Reportedly, close to half of spike-specific TCRs are directed against unmutated variant regions. Increases in Spike-specific TCR breadth and depth were seen after two AZD1222 doses.

Produced via immunoSEQ multiplex PCR; TCRdb's table is partial and in-frame only. The table records about 140,000 clones, around 88% of them present only once. Germline V gene data show CDR1 as MNHEY and CDR2 as SVGAGI. CDR3 size: 15 residues. V was cut by 0 bases and J by 4 bases, with 12 bases left in between. The V call is TRBV6-5, the J call TRBJ1-2; D is ambiguous. Here the sequenced sample was peripheral blood, taken on day 0 of AZD1222 vaccination. The receptor's source is an adult in good health. The CDR3 reads CASSYSNLLAYGYTF. The CDR3 nucleotides are TGTGCCAGCAGTTACTCGAACTTGCTGGCCTATGGCTACACCTTC.